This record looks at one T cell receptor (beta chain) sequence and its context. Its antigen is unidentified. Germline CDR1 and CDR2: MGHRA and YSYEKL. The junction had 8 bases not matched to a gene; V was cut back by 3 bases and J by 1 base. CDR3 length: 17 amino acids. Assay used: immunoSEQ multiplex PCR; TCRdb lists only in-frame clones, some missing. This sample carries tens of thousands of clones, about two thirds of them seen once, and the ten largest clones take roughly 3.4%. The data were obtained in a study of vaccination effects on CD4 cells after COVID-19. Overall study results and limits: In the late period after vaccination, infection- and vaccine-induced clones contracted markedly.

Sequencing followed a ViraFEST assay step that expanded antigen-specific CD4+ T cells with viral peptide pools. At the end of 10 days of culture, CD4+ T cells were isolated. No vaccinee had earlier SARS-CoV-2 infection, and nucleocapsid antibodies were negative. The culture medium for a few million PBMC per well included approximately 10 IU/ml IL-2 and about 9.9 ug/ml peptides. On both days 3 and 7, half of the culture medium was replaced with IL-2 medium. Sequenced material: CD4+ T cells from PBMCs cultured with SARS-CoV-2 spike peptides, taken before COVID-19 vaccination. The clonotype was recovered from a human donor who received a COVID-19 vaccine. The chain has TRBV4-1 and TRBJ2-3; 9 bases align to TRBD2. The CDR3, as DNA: TGCGCCAGCAGCCAGCTAGCGGGGCCAGATGGCACAGATACGCAGTATTTT. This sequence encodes CASSQLAGPDGTDTQYF.